A selection of T cell receptor beta chains follows, all from one sample in a study of STAT3 mutations in large granular lymphocyte leukemia. Using immunoSEQ multiplex PCR, the repertoire was profiled, and TCRdb retains in-frame clones only, with some absent. Here the sample spans 30,000 to 45,000 clones, roughly 90% being singletons. Sequenced input: PBMCs. Every receptor here comes from a human donor with T large granular lymphocyte leukemia. Some clones in this sample may be carry-over from other donors' samples. CDR3s include the opening cysteine and the closing phenylalanine or tryptophan. The D gene is left open where the match is weak. Where a row states a size, it is once, few, many or the class of an expanded clone; other rows omit it.

CDR3 protein: CASSQVGGSTDTQYF; CDR3 DNA: TGTGCCAGCAGCCAGGTAGGGGGGAGCACAGATACGCAGTATTTT; D gene: .; clone size: .; V gene: TRBV4-2; J gene: TRBJ2-3
CDR3 protein: CASSSGFSGDYGYTF; CDR3 DNA: TGTGCCAGCAGCTCAGGATTCTCCGGGGACTATGGCTACACCTTC; D gene: .; clone size: .; V gene: TRBV7-9; J gene: TRBJ1-2
CDR3 protein: CASSDTGRTLADTQYF; CDR3 DNA: TGCGCCAGCTCCGATACAGGGAGGACACTGGCAGATACGCAGTATTTT; D gene: .; clone size: once; V gene: TRBV5-1; J gene: TRBJ2-3
CDR3 protein: CASSFGTSVETQYF; CDR3 DNA: TGTGCCAGCAGCTTCGGGACTAGCGTTGAGACCCAGTACTTC; D gene: TRBD2; clone size: .; V gene: TRBV7-2; J gene: TRBJ2-5
CDR3 protein: CAISGQGGYEQYF; CDR3 DNA: TGTGCCATCAGTGGCCAGGGCGGCTACGAGCAGTACTTC; D gene: .; clone size: .; V gene: TRBV10-3; J gene: TRBJ2-7
CDR3 protein: CASSWGGLAGGLNGANVLTF; CDR3 DNA: TGTGCCAGCAGCTGGGGGGGACTAGCGGGGGGGCTCAACGGGGCCAACGTCCTGACTTTC; D gene: TRBD2; clone size: .; V gene: TRBV5-4; J gene: TRBJ2-6
CDR3 protein: CASSYSNVQNIQYF; CDR3 DNA: TGTGCCAGCAGTTACTCCAATGTTCAAAACATTCAGTACTTC; D gene: .; clone size: .; V gene: TRBV6-6; J gene: TRBJ2-4
CDR3 protein: CASSPRDLRRAFF; CDR3 DNA: TGTGCCAGCAGCCCAAGGGACCTCCGGCGAGCTTTCTTT; D gene: .; clone size: .; V gene: TRBV7-2; J gene: TRBJ1-1
CDR3 protein: CASSQTGQGLRGYTF; CDR3 DNA: TGTGCCAGCAGCCAAACCGGACAGGGGCTGAGAGGCTACACCTTC; D gene: TRBD1; clone size: .; V gene: TRBV4-2; J gene: TRBJ1-2
CDR3 protein: CASSSHGQGIYFGTEAFF; CDR3 DNA: TGTGCCAGCAGTTCGCACGGACAGGGAATTTATTTTGGCACTGAAGCTTTCTTT; D gene: TRBD1; clone size: .; V gene: TRBV27; J gene: TRBJ1-1
CDR3 protein: CASSISWTGSTEAFF; CDR3 DNA: TGTGCCAGTAGTATTAGCTGGACAGGCAGTACTGAAGCTTTCTTT; D gene: TRBD1; clone size: .; V gene: TRBV19; J gene: TRBJ1-1
CDR3 protein: CASSVNGKSETQYF; CDR3 DNA: TGTGCCAGCAGCGTTAACGGGAAATCGGAGACCCAGTACTTC; D gene: .; clone size: .; V gene: TRBV9; J gene: TRBJ2-5
CDR3 protein: CASSLVQGGETQYF; CDR3 DNA: TGTGCCAGCAGCTTAGTTCAGGGCGGAGAGACCCAGTACTTC; D gene: .; clone size: .; V gene: TRBV7-2; J gene: TRBJ2-5
CDR3 protein: CASSVTSIRSSSYNEQFF; CDR3 DNA: TGTGCCAGCAGCGTAACTAGTATCAGATCGAGCTCCTACAATGAGCAGTTCTTC; D gene: .; clone size: .; V gene: TRBV9; J gene: TRBJ2-1
CDR3 protein: CASSSIKGDQPQHF; CDR3 DNA: TGTGCCAGCAGTTCTATCAAGGGTGACCAGCCCCAGCATTTT; D gene: .; clone size: .; V gene: TRBV28; J gene: TRBJ1-5
CDR3 protein: CASSFQTGTAQETQYF; CDR3 DNA: TGTGCCAGCAGCTTCCAAACCGGGACTGCACAAGAGACCCAGTACTTC; D gene: .; clone size: .; V gene: TRBV7-2; J gene: TRBJ2-5
CDR3 protein: CASSISPGSTDTQYF; CDR3 DNA: TGTGCCAGTAGTATCTCTCCGGGGAGCACAGATACGCAGTATTTT; D gene: .; clone size: .; V gene: TRBV19; J gene: TRBJ2-3
CDR3 protein: CASSVGTSGGALHNEQFF; CDR3 DNA: TGTGCCAGCAGCGTAGGGACTAGCGGGGGGGCTCTCCACAATGAGCAGTTCTTC; D gene: TRBD2; clone size: .; V gene: TRBV9; J gene: TRBJ2-1
CDR3 protein: CASSLTGIPNYGYTF; CDR3 DNA: TGTGCCAGCAGCTTGACAGGGATCCCTAACTATGGCTACACCTTC; D gene: TRBD1; clone size: .; V gene: TRBV13; J gene: TRBJ1-2
CDR3 protein: CASSLNDRGLQPQHF; CDR3 DNA: TGCGCCAGCAGCTTGAATGATAGGGGGCTTCAGCCCCAGCATTTT; D gene: TRBD1; clone size: .; V gene: TRBV5-1; J gene: TRBJ1-5
CDR3 protein: CASSLPQGIQYF; CDR3 DNA: TGTGCCAGCAGCCTACCCCAAGGCATTCAGTACTTC; D gene: .; clone size: .; V gene: TRBV5-6; J gene: TRBJ2-4
CDR3 protein: CASSLAGHTTDTIYF; CDR3 DNA: TGTGCCAGCAGCTTGGCTGGCCATACGACGGACACCATATATTTT; D gene: .; clone size: once; V gene: TRBV5-8; J gene: TRBJ1-3
CDR3 protein: CASSPPRGGGEGSGELFF; CDR3 DNA: TGTGCCAGCTCACCACCCCGAGGCGGGGGCGAAGGGTCCGGGGAGCTGTTTTTT; D gene: .; clone size: .; V gene: TRBV18; J gene: TRBJ2-2
CDR3 protein: CASSLGDRRDYEQYF; CDR3 DNA: TGTGCCAGCAGCTTGGGGGACAGAAGGGACTACGAGCAGTACTTC; D gene: TRBD1; clone size: .; V gene: TRBV5-6; J gene: TRBJ2-7
CDR3 protein: CASSKMRSEAVNEKLFF; CDR3 DNA: TGTGCCAGCTCCAAAATGCGGTCTGAAGCTGTGAATGAAAAACTGTTTTTT; D gene: .; clone size: .; V gene: TRBV7-9; J gene: TRBJ1-4
CDR3 protein: CASGSGRQLNTDTQYF; CDR3 DNA: TGTGCCAGCGGATCGGGAAGACAGCTAAACACAGATACGCAGTATTTT; D gene: .; clone size: .; V gene: TRBV5-4; J gene: TRBJ2-3
CDR3 protein: CASSYDRNTEAFF; CDR3 DNA: TGTGCCAGCAGTTACGACAGAAACACTGAAGCTTTCTTT; D gene: .; clone size: .; V gene: TRBV6-6; J gene: TRBJ1-1